Included here is one TCR beta chain sequence, with context. The antigen is not known. The read is 3 residues too short to cover the CDR3 end, so that end is filled in from the germline J gene. The sample originates from a study of T cells in women clearing cervical HPV infection. Study results and caveats: Effector/memory and HPV-specific T cells were not isolated, and association timing is unknown. Unknown T-cell numbers per sample may underlie the richness differences.

This CDR3 is 15 amino acids long. The V gene end was trimmed by 2 bases and the J gene end by 0 bases; junction bases not matched to a gene: 0. The germline V gene has CDR1 MNHNS and CDR2 SASEGT. MY09/MY11 PCR detected cervical HPV DNA; dot-blot assigned genotypes. The method was immunoSEQ multiplex PCR; TCRdb's version includes in-frame clones alone and lacks a portion of them. The sample data list fewer than 30,000 clones. The chain links TRBV6-1 to TRBJ2-1, with 8 bases identical to TRBD2. The sample comprised blood buffy coat. The sequence was collected from a woman between 18 and 70 years old with a cervical HPV16 infection that either progressed to CIN3+ or cleared (not recorded which). This CDR3 reads CASSESGSSYNEQFF. CDR3 bases read: TGTGCCAGCAGTGAAAGCGGGAGCTCCTACAATGAG.